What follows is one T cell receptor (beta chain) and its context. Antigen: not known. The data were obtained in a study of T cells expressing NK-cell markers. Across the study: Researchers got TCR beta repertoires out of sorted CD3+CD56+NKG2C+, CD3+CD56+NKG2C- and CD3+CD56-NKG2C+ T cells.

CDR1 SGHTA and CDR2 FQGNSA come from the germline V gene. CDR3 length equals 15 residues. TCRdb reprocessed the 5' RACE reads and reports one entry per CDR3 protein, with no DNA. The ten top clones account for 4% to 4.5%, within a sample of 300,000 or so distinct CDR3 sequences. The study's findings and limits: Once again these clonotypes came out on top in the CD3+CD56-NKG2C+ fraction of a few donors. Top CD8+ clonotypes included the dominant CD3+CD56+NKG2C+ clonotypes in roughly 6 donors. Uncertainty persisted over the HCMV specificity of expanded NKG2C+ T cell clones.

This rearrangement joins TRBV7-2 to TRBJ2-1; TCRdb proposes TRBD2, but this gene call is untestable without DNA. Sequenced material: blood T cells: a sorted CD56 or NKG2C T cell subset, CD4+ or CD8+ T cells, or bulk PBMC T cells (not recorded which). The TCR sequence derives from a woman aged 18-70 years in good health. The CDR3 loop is CASRPLAGVDNEQFF.